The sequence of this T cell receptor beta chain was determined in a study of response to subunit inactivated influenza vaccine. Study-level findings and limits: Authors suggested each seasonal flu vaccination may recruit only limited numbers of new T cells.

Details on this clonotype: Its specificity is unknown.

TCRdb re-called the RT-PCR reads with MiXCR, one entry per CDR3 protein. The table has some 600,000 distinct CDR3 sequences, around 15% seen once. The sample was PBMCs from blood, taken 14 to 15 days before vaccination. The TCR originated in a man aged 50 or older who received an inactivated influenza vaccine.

This chain's CDR3 is CASIYCGQGRHQPQHF. The CDR3 DNA reads as TGCGCCAGCATCTACTGCGGGCAGGGGCGCCATCAGCCCCAGCATTTT. V and J are TRBV5-1 and TRBJ1-5; possibly TRBD1 for D (6 bases). Germline V gives CDR1 SGHRS, CDR2 YFSETQ. The CDR3 is made up of 16 amino acids. V gave up 6 bases and J gave up 5 bases, with 21 bases separating them.